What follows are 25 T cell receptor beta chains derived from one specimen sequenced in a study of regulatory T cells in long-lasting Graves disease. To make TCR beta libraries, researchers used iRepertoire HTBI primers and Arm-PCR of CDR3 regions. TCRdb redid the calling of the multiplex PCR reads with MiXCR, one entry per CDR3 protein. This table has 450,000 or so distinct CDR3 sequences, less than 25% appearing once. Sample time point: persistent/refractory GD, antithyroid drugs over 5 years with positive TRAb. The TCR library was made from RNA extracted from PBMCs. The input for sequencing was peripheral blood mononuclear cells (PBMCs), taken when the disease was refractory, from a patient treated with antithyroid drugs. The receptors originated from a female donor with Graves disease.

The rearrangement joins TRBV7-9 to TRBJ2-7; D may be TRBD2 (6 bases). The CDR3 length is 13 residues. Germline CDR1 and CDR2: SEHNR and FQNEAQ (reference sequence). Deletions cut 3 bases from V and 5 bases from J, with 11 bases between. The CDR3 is CASSLEGANEQYF. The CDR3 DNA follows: TGTGCCAGCAGCTTGGAGGGAGCGAACGAGCAGTACTTC.

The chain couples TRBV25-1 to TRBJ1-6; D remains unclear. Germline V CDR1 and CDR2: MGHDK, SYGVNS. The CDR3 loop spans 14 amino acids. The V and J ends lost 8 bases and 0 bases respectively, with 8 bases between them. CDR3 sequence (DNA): TGTGCCAGCCAAGCCTTCTCCTATAATTCACCCCTCCACTTT. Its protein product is CASQAFSYNSPLHF. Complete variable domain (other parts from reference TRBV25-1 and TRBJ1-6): EADIYQTPRYLVIGTGKKITLECSQTMGHDKMYWYQQDPGMELHLIHYSYGVNSTEKGDLSSESTVSRIRTEHFPLTLESARPSHTSQYLCASQAFSYNSPLHFGNGTRLTVT.

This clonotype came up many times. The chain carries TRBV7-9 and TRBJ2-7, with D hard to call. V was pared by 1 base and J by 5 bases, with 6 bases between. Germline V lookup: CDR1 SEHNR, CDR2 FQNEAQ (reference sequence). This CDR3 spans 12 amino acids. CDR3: CASSLGLNEQYF. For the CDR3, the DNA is TGTGCCAGCAGCTTAGGGCTGAACGAGCAGTACTTC.

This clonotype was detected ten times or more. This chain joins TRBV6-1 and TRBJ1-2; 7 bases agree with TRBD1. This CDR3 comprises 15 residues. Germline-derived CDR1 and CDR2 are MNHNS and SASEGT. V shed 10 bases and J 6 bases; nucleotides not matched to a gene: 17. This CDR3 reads CATLVRGQIFNGYTF. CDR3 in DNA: TGTGCCACCCTCGTAAGGGGACAGATTTTTAATGGCTACACCTTC.

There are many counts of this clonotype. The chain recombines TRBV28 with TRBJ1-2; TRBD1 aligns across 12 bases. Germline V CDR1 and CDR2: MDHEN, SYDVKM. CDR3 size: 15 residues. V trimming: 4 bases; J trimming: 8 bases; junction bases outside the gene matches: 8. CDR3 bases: TGTGCCAGCAGTTCACCGGGACAGGGGGCGCGAGGCTACACCTTC. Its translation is CASSSPGQGARGYTF.

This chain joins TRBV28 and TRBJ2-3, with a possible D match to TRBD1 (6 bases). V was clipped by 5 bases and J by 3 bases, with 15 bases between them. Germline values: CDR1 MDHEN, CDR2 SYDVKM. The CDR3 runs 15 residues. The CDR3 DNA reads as TGTGCCAGCAGTACCGGGACACCCCGGACAGATACGCAGTATTTT. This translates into CASSTGTPRTDTQYF.

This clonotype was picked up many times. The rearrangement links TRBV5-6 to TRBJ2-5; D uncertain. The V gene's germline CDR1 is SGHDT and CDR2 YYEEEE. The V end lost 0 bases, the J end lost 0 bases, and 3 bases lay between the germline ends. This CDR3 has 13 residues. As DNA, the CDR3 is TGTGCCAGCAGCTTGGGAGACCAAGAGACCCAGTACTTC. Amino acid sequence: CASSLGDQETQYF.

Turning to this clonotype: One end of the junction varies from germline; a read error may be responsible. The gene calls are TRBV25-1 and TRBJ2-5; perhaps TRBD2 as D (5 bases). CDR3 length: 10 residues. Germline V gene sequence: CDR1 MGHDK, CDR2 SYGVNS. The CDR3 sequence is CASRGKTQCF. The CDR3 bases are TGTGCCAGCCGAGGGAAGACCCAGTGCTTC.

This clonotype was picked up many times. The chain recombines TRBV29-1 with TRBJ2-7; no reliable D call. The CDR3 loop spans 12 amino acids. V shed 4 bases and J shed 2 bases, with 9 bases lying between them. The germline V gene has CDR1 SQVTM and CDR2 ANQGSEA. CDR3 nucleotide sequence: TGCAGCGTTGGGTGGAGCGCCTACGAGCAGTACTTC. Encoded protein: CSVGWSAYEQYF.

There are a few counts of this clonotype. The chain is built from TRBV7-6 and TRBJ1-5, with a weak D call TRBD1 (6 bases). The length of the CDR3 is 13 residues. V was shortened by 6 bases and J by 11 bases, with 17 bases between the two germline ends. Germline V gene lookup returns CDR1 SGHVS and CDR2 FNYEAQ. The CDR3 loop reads CASRPCGGPSQHF. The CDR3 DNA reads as TGTGCCAGCAGGCCGTGTGGGGGGCCGTCCCAGCATTTT. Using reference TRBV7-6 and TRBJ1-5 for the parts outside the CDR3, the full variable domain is GAGVSQSPRYKVTKRGQDVALRCDPISGHVSLYWYRQALGQGPEFLTYFNYEAQQDKSGLPNDRFSAERPEGSISTLTIQRTEQRDSAMYRCASRPCGGPSQHFGDGTRLSIL.

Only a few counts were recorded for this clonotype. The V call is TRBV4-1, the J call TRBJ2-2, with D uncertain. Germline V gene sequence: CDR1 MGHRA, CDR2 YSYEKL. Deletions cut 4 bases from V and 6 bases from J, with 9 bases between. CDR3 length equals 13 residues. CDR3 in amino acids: CASSPSRSGELFF. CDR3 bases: TGCGCCAGCAGCCCCTCGCGTTCCGGGGAGCTGTTTTTT.

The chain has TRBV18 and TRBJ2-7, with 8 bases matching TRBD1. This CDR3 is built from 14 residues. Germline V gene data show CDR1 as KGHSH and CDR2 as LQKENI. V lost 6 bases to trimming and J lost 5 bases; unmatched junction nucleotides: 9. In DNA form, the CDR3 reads TGTGCCAGCTCCTGGCTGGGACAGGACAACGAGCAGTACTTC. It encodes CASSWLGQDNEQYF.

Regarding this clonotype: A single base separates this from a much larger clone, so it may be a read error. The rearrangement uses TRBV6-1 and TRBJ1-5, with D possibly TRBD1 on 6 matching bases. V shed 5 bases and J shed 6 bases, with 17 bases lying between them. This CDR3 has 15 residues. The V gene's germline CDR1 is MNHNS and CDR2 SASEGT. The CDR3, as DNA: TGTGCCAGCAGTACCTCCGGGATCAGGGGTCAGCCCCAGCATTTT. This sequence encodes CASSTSGIRGQPQHF.

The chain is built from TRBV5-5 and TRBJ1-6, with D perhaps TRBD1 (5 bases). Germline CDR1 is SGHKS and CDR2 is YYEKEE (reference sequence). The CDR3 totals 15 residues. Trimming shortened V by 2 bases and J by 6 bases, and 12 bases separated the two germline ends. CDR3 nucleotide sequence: TGTGCCAGCAGCTTCTTGGGGGGTGGTAATTCACCCCTCCACTTT. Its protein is CASSFLGGGNSPLHF.

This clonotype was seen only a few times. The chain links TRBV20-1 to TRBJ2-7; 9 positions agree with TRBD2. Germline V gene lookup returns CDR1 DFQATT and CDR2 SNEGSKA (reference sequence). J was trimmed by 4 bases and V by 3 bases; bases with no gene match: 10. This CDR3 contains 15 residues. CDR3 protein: CSARTIGGRGYEQYF. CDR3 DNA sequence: TGCAGTGCTAGGACGATTGGCGGGAGGGGTTACGAGCAGTACTTC.

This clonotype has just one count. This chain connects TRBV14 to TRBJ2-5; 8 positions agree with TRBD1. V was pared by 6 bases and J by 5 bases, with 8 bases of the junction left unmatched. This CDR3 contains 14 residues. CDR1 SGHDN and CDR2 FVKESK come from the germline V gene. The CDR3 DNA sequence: TGTGCCAGCAGTATCGGGACAGGCTGGGAGACCCAGTACTTC. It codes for CASSIGTGWETQYF. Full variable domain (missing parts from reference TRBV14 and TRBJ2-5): EAGVTQFPSHSVIEKGQTVTLRCDPISGHDNLYWYRRVMGKEIKFLLHFVKESKQDESGMPNNRFLAERTGGTYSTLKVQPAELEDSGVYFCASSIGTGWETQYFGPGTRLLVL.

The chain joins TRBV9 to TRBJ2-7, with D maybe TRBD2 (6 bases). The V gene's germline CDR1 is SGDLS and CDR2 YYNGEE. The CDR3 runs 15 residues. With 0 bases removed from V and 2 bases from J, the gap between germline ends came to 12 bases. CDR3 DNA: TGTGCCAGCAGCGTAGAAGCGGGCCGAACCTACGAGCAGTACTTC. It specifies CASSVEAGRTYEQYF.

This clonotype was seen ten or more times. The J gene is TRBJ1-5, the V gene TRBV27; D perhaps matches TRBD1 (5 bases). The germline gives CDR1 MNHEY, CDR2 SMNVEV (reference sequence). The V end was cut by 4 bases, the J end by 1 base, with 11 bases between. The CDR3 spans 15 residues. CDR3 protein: CASSSTWGSNQPQHF. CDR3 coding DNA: TGTGCCAGCAGTTCTACTTGGGGCAGCAATCAGCCCCAGCATTTT.

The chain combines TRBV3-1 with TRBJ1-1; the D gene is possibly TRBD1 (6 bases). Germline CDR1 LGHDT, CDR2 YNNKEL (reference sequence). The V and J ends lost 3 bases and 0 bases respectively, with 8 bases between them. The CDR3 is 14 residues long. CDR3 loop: CASSHQGMNTEAFF. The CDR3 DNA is TGTGCCAGCAGCCACCAGGGGATGAACACTGAAGCTTTCTTT.

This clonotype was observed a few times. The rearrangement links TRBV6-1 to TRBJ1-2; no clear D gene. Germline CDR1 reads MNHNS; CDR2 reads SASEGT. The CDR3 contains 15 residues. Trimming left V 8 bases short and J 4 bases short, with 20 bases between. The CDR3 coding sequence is TGTGCCAGCTTCTCGGTGAGGAGGGCCTCCTATGGCTACACCTTC. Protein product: CASFSVRRASYGYTF.

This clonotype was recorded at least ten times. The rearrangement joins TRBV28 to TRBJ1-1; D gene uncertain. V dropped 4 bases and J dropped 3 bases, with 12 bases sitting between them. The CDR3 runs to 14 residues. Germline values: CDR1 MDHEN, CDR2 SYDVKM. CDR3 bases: TGTGCCAGCAGTTCCCCGAAGGGCGACACTGAAGCTTTCTTT. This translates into CASSSPKGDTEAFF.

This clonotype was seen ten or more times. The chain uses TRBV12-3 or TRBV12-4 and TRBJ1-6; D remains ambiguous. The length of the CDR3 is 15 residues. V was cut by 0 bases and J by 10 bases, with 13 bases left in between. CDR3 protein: CASSLALKDGSPLHF. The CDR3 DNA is TGTGCCAGCAGTTTAGCCCTGAAGGACGGGTCACCCCTCCACTTT.

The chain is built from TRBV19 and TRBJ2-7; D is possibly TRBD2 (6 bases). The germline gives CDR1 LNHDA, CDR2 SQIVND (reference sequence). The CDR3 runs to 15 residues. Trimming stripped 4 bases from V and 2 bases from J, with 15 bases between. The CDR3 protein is CASSNPGLRPYEQYF. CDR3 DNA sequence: TGTGCCAGTAGTAATCCGGGACTCCGTCCCTACGAGCAGTACTTC.

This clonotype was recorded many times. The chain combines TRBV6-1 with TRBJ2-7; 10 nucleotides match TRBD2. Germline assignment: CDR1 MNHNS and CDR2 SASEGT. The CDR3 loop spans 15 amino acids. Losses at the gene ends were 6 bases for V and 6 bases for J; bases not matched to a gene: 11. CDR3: CASSPSGGLAFEQYF. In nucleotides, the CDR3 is TGTGCCAGCAGCCCATCTGGGGGACTAGCGTTCGAGCAGTACTTC.

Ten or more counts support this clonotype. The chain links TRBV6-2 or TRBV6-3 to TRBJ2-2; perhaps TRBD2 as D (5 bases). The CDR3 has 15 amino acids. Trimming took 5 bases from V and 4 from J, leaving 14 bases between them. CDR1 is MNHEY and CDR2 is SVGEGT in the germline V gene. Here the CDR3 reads CASSLHGRGTGELFF. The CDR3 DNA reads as TGTGCCAGCAGTCTTCATGGACGGGGCACCGGGGAGCTGTTTTTT.